The entry below describes one T cell receptor beta chain. The antigen it binds to is not known. No base qualities exist here, and no much larger clone lies one base off it. These data originate in a study of blood T cells in healthy people across ages (dated by TCRdb to about 2015). A note on the overall study: Template switching captured roughly one uniquely barcoded TCR beta cDNA molecule per two T cells in model experiments. To avoid experimental bias, donors of different ages were spread randomly across the sequencing lanes. For two donors (one aged 18 to 30 and one aged 80 or older), the study analyzed two additional independent replicas of 1 million unique cDNA reads from the same blood draw. Age-related changes in TCR beta repertoire diversity were measured in the study by deep sequencing normalized with unique cDNA molecular identifiers. The donors were divided into four age groups: young (average around 15 years), middle-aged (approximately 42), aged (roughly 66) and long-lived (around 80). Findings and caveats that apply to the study as a whole: Estimates of total diversity based on one million sequenced T cells were considered lower bounds and underestimates. Donor CMV infection status was unknown, potentially confounding age-related changes in expanded clonotypes. The long-lived group showed more naive CD4+ T cells, fewer expanded clones and increased TCR diversity than the aged group, suggesting age selection. Observed TCR beta diversity correlated strongly with the percentage of naive T cells measured by flow cytometry. Because profiling used bulk unsorted PBMCs, naive and antigen-experienced compartments could not be compared conclusively. As age increased, observed TCR beta diversity per million T cells dropped in a roughly linear way, and a significant reduction was already evident by age about 40.

Donors were 40 or so systemically healthy Caucasian individuals from Russia aged roughly 6 to 90 years. Roughly 10 milliliters of peripheral blood were collected from each donor into EDTA-treated Vacutainer tubes. PBMCs were isolated by Ficoll-Paque density-gradient centrifugation, with at least 7 million obtained per sample. Trizol reagent was used to extract total RNA from the PBMCs, yielding at least 6 micrograms per sample. Naive CD45RAhigh/CD27high T cell percentages were measured by flow cytometry on a PBMC aliquot from every donor. At the junction V is shortened by 4 bases and J by 3 bases; bases outside the gene matches: 16. From cysteine to phenylalanine, the CDR3 is 18 amino acids long. Solely the CDR3 DNA is kept, with 54 bases framed from the first base. Based on the germline V gene, the CDR1 and CDR2 sequences are SGHVS and FQNEAQ. The method behind the library was 5' RACE. The run used an Illumina HiSeq 2500. The second PCR ran for about 6 to 11 cycles and used a J-beta primer mix along with a sample-barcoded 5' primer. A unique molecular identifier was introduced onto each TCR beta cDNA molecule by a template-switch 5' adaptor carrying 12 random nucleotides. Each sample yielded at least 2.5 million CDR3-containing paired-end reads. First-strand cDNA was synthesized from all RNA with the Mint cDNA synthesis kit, primed by a TRBC-specific oligonucleotide. After uracil-DNA glycosylase treatment, a first 18-cycle PCR used universal primers M1SS and BC2_uni_R on all cDNA. The paper's processing steps were these. Normalization of each sample was performed by random selection of 1 million high-quality reads, each carrying a distinct molecular identifier. Reads sharing molecular identifiers were discarded rather than binned into consensus sequences. MiTCR, run with a Q25 quality threshold and the strictest error-elimination algorithm, handled CDR3 identification, clonotype clustering and error correction. A nonparametric unseen species model with Euler transformation was used to estimate a lower bound on total TCR beta diversity. Clones were called with MiXCR by TCRdb after fastp trimmed the public reads at Q25, and only in-frame beta chains were retained. Rows matching on CDR3 protein sequence are summarized as one entry with the most common DNA and genes. The V and J calls and clone size are TCRdb's, not the authors'. Counted in this sample were over a million distinct CDR3 sequences; around two fifths of them appeared once. The ten biggest clones cover 7.9% of the sample.

Recombination linked TRBV7-8 to TRBJ2-3; TRBD2 agrees with 7 junctional bases. What was sequenced was blood. This sequence originates from a woman aged 18-29 years in good health. In nucleotides, the sequence is TGTGCCAGCAGCTCACCAGTCGGCGGGAGAACGGAAACAGATACGCAGTATTTT. Protein translation: CASSSPVGGRTETDTQYF.